These 9 T cell receptor beta chains were all obtained from the same sample, sequenced in a study of blood T cell repertoires in COVID-19. The assay was immunoSEQ multiplex PCR, and TCRdb's table has in-frame clones only and misses some. Among approximately 80,000 clones, about 73% were seen once, and the ten largest hold 4.5% to 6%. The sequencing sample was made of peripheral blood. Source of these receptors: a man over 45 with active or convalescent COVID-19.

This sequence joins TRBV5-1 and TRBJ2-3; 10 nucleotides match TRBD1. Per the germline V gene, CDR1 is SGHRS and CDR2 is YFSETQ. CDR3 length equals 16 residues. V was pared by 0 bases and J by 2 bases, with 3 bases of the junction left unmatched. As DNA, the CDR3 is TGCGCCAGCAGCTTGGCCGGGACAGGGGACACAGATACGCAGTATTTT. Protein product: CASSLAGTGDTDTQYF.

The chain is built from TRBV3-1 (or the pseudogene TRBV3-2) and TRBJ2-2; 10 positions agree with TRBD2. The germline V gene encodes CDR1 LGHDT and CDR2 YNNKEL (reference sequence). The CDR3 loop spans 17 amino acids. V lost 6 bases and J lost 4; bases outside the gene matches: 11. CDR3 nucleotide sequence: TGTGCCAGCAGTGTTCTTAGCGGGGGGCCCGGCACCGGGGAGCTGTTTTTT. It specifies CASSVLSGGPGTGELFF.

This clone was seen a single time. This chain joins TRBV9 and TRBJ2-3, with D perhaps matching TRBD1 (5 bases). CDR3 length: 15 residues. CDR1 is SGDLS, CDR2 YYNGEE, per germline. V gave up 2 bases and J gave up 0 bases, with 10 bases separating them. CDR3 residues: CASSVDSRSTDTQYF. The CDR3 DNA sequence: TGTGCCAGCAGCGTCGACAGTCGAAGCACAGATACGCAGTATTTT.

This chain joins TRBV19 and TRBJ1-1; tentatively, D is TRBD1 (5 bases). Germline CDR1 LNHDA, CDR2 SQIVND (reference sequence). The CDR3 totals 16 residues. Deletions cut 2 bases from V and 8 bases from J, with 21 bases between. CDR3 DNA sequence: TGTGCCAGTAGTATAACGGGGCGGGGCCGGGCATCCGAAGCTTTCTTT. This translates into CASSITGRGRASEAFF.

The chain combines TRBV7-3 with TRBJ1-3, with D unclear. Germline CDR1 and CDR2: SGHTA and FQGTGA. V was pared by 8 bases and J by 9 bases, with 23 bases between. This CDR3 comprises 15 residues. The DNA of the CDR3 is TGTGCCAGCTTAAGCCCGGCAGGCACTCGGGGCACCATATATTTT. As protein: CASLSPAGTRGTIYF.

The J gene is TRBJ1-2, the V gene TRBV23-1; D possibly corresponds to TRBD1 (6 bases). TRBV23-1 is given ORF status, its function remaining uncertain. The V gene lost 1 base and the J gene lost 8 bases, with 26 bases spanning the gap. The length of the CDR3 is 18 residues. Here the CDR3 reads CASSQFDPHGTSSVGYTF. DNA of the CDR3: TGCGCCAGCAGTCAATTCGACCCCCATGGGACAAGTTCTGTCGGCTACACCTTC.

This clone was found a few times. The genes are TRBV7-2 and TRBJ2-7, with 9 positions matching TRBD1. Germline CDR1 SGHTA, CDR2 FQGNSA. This CDR3 is built from 16 residues. With 5 bases clipped from V and 3 bases from J, the junction kept 11 bases outside the gene matches. The CDR3 region has the DNA TGTGCCAGCAGCCGGGACAGGGCGACTGTAAACTACGAGCAGTACTTC. The encoded protein is CASSRDRATVNYEQYF. Variable domain in full (rest from reference TRBV7-2 and TRBJ2-7): GAGVSQSPSNKVTEKGKDVELRCDPISGHTALYWYRQSLGQGLEFLIYFQGNSAPDKSGLPSDRFSAERTGGSVSTLTIQRTQQEDSAVYLCASSRDRATVNYEQYFGPGTRLTVT.

The chain carries TRBV5-1 and TRBJ2-2; 9 nucleotides align to TRBD1. J gave up 1 base and V 3 bases, and 4 bases lay outside the gene matches. Germline V gives CDR1 SGHRS, CDR2 YFSETQ. The CDR3 spans 16 residues. CDR3 sequence reads: CASSSQGAGNTGELFF. The CDR3 DNA reads TGCGCCAGCAGCTCACAGGGGGCGGGGAACACCGGGGAGCTGTTTTTT.

This clone turned up a few times. The gene calls are TRBV4-3 and TRBJ2-1, with TRBD2 matching 8 bases. J was trimmed by 7 bases and V by 0 bases; bases with no gene match: 8. The germline V gene has CDR1 LGHNA and CDR2 YSLEER. The CDR3 has 16 amino acids. The CDR3 is CASSQDSRGGRNEQFF. The CDR3, as DNA: TGCGCCAGCAGCCAAGATTCCCGGGGGGGGAGGAATGAGCAGTTCTTC.